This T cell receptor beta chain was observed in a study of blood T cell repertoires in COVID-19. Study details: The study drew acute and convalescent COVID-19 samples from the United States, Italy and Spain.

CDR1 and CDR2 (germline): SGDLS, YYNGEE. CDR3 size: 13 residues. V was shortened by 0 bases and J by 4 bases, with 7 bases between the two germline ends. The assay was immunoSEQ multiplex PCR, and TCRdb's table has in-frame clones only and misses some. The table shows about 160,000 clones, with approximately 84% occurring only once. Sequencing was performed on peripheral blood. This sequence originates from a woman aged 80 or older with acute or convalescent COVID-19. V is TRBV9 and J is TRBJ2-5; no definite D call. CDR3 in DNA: TGTGCCAGCAGCGTAGGCTCGGGAGAGACCCAGTACTTC. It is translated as CASSVGSGETQYF.